This T cell receptor (beta chain) is drawn from a study of early T cells in non-severe SARS-CoV-2 infection. Study results and caveats: Matching results from VDJdb favored anti-spike CD8 responses, leaving private and CD4 specificities undetected.

CDR1 and CDR2 from the germline V gene are DFQATT and SNEGSKA (reference sequence). CDR3 length equals 16 residues. This clonotype was found once. The antigen is undetermined. Germline and junction disagree at one end, which may indicate a read error. Researchers tagged individual cDNA molecules with unique molecular identifiers. TCRdb ran MiXCR on the 5' RACE reads and lists one entry per CDR3 protein. The data hold some 50,000 distinct CDR3 sequences, with over 7% observed a single time. The specimen was whole blood. The receptor was isolated from an adult who was a healthcare worker with PCR-confirmed SARS-CoV-2 infection or an uninfected control (not recorded which). The chain links TRBV20-1 to TRBJ2-3; 9 positions agree with TRBD2. The CDR3 reads CSARGTSRRRTDTQNF. For the CDR3, the DNA is TGCAGTGCTAGGGGGACTAGCCGTAGAAGGACAGATACGCAGAATTTT.